This T cell receptor (beta chain) was captured in a study of blood T cells in healthy people across ages. The sample holds a few counts of this clonotype. The antigen is undetermined. This CDR3 comprises 17 residues. Germline CDR1 reads SGHAT; CDR2 reads FQDESV (reference sequence). Donors were healthy Caucasian individuals from Russia aged about 6 to 90. Study results and limitations: TCR beta diversity per million T cells fell roughly linearly with age.

Combining a sample-barcoded 5' primer with a J-beta primer mix, a second PCR ran for roughly 6 to 11 cycles. Tagging of each cDNA molecule was performed by a template-switch adaptor with 12 random nucleotides. Each CDR3 protein is one row after TCRdb ran MiXCR on the 5' RACE reads. This sample carries fewer than 2,000,000 distinct CDR3 sequences, around 40% of them seen once, and the ten largest clones take approximately 22%. The chain employs TRBV11-1 and TRBJ2-5, with TRBD2 matching 10 bases. The DNA matches TRBJ2-7 better at its end, which makes the J call doubtful. The specimen was blood. The sequence derives from a human donor in good health. The CDR3 reads CASSRITSGASIYEQYF. Written as DNA, the CDR3 is TGTGCCAGCAGTCGGATCACTAGCGGGGCATCCATCTACGAGCAGTACTTC.